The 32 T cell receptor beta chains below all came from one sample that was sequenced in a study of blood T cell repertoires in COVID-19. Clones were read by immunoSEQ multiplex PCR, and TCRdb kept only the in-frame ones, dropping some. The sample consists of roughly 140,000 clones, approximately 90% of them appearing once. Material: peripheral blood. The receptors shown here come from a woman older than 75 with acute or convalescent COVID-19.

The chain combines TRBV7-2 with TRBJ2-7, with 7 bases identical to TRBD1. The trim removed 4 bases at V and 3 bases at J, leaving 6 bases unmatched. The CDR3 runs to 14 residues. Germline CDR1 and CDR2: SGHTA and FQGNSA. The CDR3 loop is CASSYTQGVYEQYF. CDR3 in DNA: TGTGCCAGCAGCTATACTCAGGGGGTCTACGAGCAGTACTTC.

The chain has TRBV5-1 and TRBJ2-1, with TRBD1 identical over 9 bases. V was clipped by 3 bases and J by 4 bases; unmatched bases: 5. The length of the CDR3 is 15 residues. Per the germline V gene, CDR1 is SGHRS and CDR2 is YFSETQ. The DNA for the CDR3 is TGCGCCAGCAGCTCAGGGACAGGGTATTACAATGAGCAGTTCTTC. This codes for CASSSGTGYYNEQFF.

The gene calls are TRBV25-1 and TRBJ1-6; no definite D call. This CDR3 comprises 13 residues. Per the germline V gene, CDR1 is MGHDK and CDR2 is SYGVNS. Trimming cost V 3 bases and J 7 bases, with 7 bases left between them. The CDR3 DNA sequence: TGTGCCAGCAGTGACAGAGGCAATTCACCCCTCCACTTT. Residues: CASSDRGNSPLHF.

The CDR3 sequence is CASSITGGEAPLHF. DNA of the CDR3: TGTGCCAGCTCGATAACAGGGGGCGAGGCACCCCTCCACTTT. The V gene is TRBV18, the J gene TRBJ1-6; 9 bases map to TRBD1. This CDR3 comprises 14 residues. With 6 bases clipped from V and 11 bases from J, the junction kept 8 bases outside the gene matches. Germline lookup yields CDR1 KGHSH and CDR2 LQKENI.

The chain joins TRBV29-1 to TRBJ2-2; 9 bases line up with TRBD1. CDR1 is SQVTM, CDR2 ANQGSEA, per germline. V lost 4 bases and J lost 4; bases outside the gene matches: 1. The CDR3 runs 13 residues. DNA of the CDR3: TGCAGCGTTGGGACAGGGGCCACCGGGGAGCTGTTTTTT. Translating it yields CSVGTGATGELFF.

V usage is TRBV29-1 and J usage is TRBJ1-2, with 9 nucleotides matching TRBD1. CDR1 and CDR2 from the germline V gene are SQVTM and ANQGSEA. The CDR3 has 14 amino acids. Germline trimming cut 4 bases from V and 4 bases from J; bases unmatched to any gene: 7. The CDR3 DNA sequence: TGCAGCGTTGGTGACAGGGGGGCTATCTATGGCTACACCTTC. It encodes CSVGDRGAIYGYTF.

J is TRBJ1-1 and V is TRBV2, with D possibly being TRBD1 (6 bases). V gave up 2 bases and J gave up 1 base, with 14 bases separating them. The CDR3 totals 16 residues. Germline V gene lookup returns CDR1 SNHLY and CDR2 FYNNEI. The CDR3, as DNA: TGTGCCAGCAGTGAAATCAGGGGAAATCAGAACACTGAAGCTTTCTTT. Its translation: CASSEIRGNQNTEAFF.

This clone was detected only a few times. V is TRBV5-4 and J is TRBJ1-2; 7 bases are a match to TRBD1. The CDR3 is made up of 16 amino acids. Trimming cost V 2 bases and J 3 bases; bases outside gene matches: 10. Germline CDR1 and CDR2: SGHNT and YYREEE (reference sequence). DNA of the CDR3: TGTGCCAGCAGCTTACAGGGGATAGAGCCGGACTATGGCTACACCTTC. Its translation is CASSLQGIEPDYGYTF.

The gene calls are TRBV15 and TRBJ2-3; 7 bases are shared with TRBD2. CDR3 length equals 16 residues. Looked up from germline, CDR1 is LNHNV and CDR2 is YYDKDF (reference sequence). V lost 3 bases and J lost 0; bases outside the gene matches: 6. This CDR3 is CATSRGLSASTDTQYF. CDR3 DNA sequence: TGTGCCACCAGCAGGGGACTATCCGCAAGCACAGATACGCAGTATTTT.

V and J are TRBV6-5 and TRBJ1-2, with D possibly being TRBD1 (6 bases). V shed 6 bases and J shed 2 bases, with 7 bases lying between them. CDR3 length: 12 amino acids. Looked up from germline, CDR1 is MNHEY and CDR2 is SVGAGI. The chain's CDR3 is CASRQGNYGYTF. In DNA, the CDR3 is TGTGCCAGCAGACAGGGAAACTATGGCTACACCTTC.

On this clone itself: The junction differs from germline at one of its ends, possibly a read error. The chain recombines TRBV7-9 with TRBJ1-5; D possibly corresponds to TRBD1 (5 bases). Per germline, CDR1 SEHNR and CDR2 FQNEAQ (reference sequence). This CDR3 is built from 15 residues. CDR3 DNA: TGTGCCAGCGGCTTGGGGGACTCTCGCAATCAGCCCCAGCATTTT. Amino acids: CASGLGDSRNQPQHF.

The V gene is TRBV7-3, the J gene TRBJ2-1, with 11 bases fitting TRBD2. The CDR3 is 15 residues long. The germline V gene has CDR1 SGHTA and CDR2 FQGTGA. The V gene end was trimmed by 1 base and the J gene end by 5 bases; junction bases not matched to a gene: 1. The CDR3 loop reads CASSLKLAGDNEQFF. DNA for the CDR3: TGTGCCAGCAGCTTAAAACTAGCGGGGGACAATGAGCAGTTCTTC. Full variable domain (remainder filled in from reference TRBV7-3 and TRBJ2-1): GAGVSQTPSNKVTEKGKYVELRCDPISGHTALYWYRQSLGQGPEFLIYFQGTGAADDSGLPNDRFFAVRPEGSVSTLKIQRTERGDSAVYLCASSLKLAGDNEQFFGPGTRLTVL.

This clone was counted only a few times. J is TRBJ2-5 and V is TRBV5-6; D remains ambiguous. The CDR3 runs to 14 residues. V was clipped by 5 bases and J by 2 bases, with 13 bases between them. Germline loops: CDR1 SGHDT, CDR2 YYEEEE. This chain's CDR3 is CASSHSAPQETQYF. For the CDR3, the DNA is TGTGCCAGCAGTCACTCCGCGCCTCAAGAGACCCAGTACTTC. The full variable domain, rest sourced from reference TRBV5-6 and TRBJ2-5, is DAGVTQSPTHLIKTRGQQVTLRCSPKSGHDTVSWYQQALGQGPQFIFQYYEEEERQRGNFPDRFSGHQFPNYSSELNVNALLLGDSALYLCASSHSAPQETQYFGPGTRLLVL.

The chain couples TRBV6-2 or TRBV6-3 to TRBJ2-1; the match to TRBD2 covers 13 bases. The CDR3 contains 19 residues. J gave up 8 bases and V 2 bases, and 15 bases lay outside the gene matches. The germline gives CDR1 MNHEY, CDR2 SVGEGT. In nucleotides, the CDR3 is TGTGCCAGCAGTTACAATTCCAGGACTAGCGGGGGCCGGGGGTATGAGCAGTTCTTC. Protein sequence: CASSYNSRTSGGRGYEQFF.

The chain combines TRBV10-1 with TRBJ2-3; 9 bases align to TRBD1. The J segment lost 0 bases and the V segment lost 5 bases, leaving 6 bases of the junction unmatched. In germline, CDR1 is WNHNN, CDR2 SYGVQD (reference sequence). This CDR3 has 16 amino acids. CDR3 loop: CASSPGTGISTDTQYF. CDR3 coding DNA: TGCGCCAGCAGTCCCGGGACAGGGATTAGCACAGATACGCAGTATTTT.

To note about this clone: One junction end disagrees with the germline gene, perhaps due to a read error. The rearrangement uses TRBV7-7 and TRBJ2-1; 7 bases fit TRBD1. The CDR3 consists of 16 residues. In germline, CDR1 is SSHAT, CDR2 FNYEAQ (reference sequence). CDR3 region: CASSLATGVPYNEQFF. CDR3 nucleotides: TGTGCTAGCAGCTTAGCAACAGGGGTTCCCTACAATGAGCAGTTCTTC.

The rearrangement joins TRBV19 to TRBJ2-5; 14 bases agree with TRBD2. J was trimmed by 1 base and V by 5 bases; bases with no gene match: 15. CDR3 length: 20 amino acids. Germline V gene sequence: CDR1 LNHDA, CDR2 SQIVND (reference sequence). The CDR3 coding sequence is TGTGCCAGTAGTGCCTCGACTAGCGGGGGGGCCTCTGTCCGCCAAGAGACCCAGTACTTC. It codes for CASSASTSGGASVRQETQYF.

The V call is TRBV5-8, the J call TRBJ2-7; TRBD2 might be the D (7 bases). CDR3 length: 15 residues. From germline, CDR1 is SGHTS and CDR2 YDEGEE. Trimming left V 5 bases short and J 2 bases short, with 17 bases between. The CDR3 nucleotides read TGTGCCAGCAGGGGAGGGGGGACCATTACCTACGAGCAGTACTTC. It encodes CASRGGGTITYEQYF.

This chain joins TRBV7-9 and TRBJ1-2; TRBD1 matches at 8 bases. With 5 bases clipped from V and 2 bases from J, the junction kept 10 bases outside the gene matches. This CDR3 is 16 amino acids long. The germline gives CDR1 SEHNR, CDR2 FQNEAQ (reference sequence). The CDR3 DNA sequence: TGTGCCAGCAGCCCCCGGACAGGGAGGGCCAACTATGGCTACACCTTC. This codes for CASSPRTGRANYGYTF. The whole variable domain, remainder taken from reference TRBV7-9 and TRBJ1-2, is DTGVSQNPRHKITKRGQNVTFRCDPISEHNRLYWYRQTLGQGPEFLTYFQNEAQLEKSRLLSDRFSAERPKGSFSTLEIQRTEQGDSAMYLCASSPRTGRANYGYTFGSGTRLTVV.

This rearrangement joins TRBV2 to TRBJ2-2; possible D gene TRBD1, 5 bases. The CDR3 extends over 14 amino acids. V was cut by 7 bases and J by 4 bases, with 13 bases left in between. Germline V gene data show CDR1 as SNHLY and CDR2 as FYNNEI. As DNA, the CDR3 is TGTGCCAGCATAGCAGGGCTCCCCACCGGGGAGCTGTTTTTT. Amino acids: CASIAGLPTGELFF.

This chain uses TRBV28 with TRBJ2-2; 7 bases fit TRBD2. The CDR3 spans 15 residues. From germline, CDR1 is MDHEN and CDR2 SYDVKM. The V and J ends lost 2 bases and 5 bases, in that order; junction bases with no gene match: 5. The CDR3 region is CASSLRGGGTGELFF. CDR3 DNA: TGTGCCAGCAGTTTACGCGGGGGAGGGACCGGGGAGCTGTTTTTT.

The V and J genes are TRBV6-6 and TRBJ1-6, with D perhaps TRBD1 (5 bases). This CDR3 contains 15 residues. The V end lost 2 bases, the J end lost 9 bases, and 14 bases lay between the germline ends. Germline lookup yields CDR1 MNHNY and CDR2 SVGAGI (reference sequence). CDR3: CASSYEVDNGSPLHF. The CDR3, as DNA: TGTGCCAGCAGTTACGAGGTGGACAATGGTTCACCCCTCCACTTT.

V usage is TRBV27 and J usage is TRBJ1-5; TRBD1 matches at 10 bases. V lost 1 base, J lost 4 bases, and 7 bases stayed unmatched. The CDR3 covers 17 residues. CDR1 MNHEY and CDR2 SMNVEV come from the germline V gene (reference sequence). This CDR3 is CASSLLGGQGRNQPQHF. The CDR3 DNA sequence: TGTGCCAGCAGTTTATTGGGGGGACAGGGGAGGAATCAGCCCCAGCATTTT.

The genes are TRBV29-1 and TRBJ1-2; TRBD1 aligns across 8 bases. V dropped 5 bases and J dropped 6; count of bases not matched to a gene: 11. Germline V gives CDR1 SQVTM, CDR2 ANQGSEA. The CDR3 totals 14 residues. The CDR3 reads CSVTTPYRGDGYTF. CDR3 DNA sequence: TGCAGCGTTACCACTCCATACAGGGGGGATGGCTACACCTTC.

The CDR3 coding sequence is TGTGCCAGCAGTGTCCCCCAGTATGGCTACACCTTC. The encoded protein is CASSVPQYGYTF. This chain links TRBV6-2 or TRBV6-3 with TRBJ1-2; unclear D gene. The CDR3 has 12 amino acids. Trimming left V 5 bases short and J 5 bases short, with 9 bases between. CDR1 and CDR2 from the germline V gene are MNHEY and SVGEGT.

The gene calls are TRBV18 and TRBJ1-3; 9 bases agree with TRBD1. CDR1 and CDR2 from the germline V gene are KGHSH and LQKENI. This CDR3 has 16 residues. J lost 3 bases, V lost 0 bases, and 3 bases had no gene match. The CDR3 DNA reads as TGTGCCAGCTCACCACCCGGGACAGGGTTTGGAAACACCATATATTTT. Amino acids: CASSPPGTGFGNTIYF.

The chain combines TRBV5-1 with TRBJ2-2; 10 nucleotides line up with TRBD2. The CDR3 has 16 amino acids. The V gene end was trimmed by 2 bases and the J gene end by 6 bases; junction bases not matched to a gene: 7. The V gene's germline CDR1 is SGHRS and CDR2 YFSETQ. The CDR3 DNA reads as TGCGCCAGCAGCTTAGCCGGGACTAGCGTTCCCGGGGAGCTGTTTTTT. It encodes CASSLAGTSVPGELFF.

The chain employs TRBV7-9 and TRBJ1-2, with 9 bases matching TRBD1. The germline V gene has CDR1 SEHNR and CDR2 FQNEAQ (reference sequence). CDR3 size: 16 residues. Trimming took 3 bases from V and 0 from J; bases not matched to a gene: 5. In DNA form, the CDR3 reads TGTGCCAGCAGCTTCCTACAGGGGGCGTCTAACTATGGCTACACCTTC. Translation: CASSFLQGASNYGYTF.

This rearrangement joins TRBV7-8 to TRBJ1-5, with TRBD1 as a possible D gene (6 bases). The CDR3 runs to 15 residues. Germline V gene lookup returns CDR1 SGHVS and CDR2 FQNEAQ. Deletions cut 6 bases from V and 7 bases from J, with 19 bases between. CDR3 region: CASSLGVGAGQPQHF. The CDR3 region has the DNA TGTGCCAGCAGTCTAGGAGTGGGGGCCGGCCAGCCCCAGCATTTT.

CDR3 coding DNA: TGTGCCTGGAGTGTTGGCGGGACAGGGGGATTCGAGCAGTACTTC. Translation gives CAWSVGGTGGFEQYF. The V and J genes are TRBV30 and TRBJ2-7; 11 nucleotides match TRBD1. Losses at the gene ends were 0 bases for V and 6 bases for J; bases not matched to a gene: 7. Germline V gene data show CDR1 as GTSNPN and CDR2 as SVGIG (reference sequence). The CDR3 is 15 residues long.

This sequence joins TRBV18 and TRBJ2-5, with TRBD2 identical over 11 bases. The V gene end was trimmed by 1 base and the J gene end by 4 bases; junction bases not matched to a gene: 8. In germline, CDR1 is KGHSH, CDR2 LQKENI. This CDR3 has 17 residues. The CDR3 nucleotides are TGTGCCAGCTCACCACGACCCTCTAGCGGGGGGCTAGAGACCCAGTACTTC. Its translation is CASSPRPSSGGLETQYF.

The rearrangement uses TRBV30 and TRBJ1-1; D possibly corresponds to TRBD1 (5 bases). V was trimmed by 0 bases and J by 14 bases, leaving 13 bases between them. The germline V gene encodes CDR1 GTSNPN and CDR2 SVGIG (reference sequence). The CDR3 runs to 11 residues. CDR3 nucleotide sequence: TGTGCCTGGAGTGTGGGGGGAAAGTTATTCTTT. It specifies CAWSVGGKLFF.